This T cell receptor (beta chain) was observed in a study of cytomegalovirus exposure and HLA in healthy donors. The study's findings and limits: Accurate prediction of most subjects' HLA-A and HLA-B alleles from TCR beta sequences was reported.

J gave up 1 base and V 3 bases, and 5 bases lay outside the gene matches. The CDR3 runs 15 residues. Germline-derived CDR1 and CDR2 are LNHNV and YYDKDF (reference sequence). The PCR had 60 Vbeta and 13 Jbeta primers. Some clones are missing from TCRdb's copy, which holds only in-frame ones; the method was immunoSEQ multiplex PCR. The sample data list roughly 34,000 clones. On this clone itself: Its antigen is unknown.

Sequenced input: PBMCs. The V call is TRBV15, the J call TRBJ2-7; 8 positions match TRBD2. The TCR sequence derives from a man in his forties or fifties in good health and CMV-seronegative. For the CDR3, the DNA is TGTGCCACCAGCAGTGGAGTAGCGGGATCCTACGAGCAGTACTTC. It translates to CATSSGVAGSYEQYF.